This TCR beta chain appears in the sequencing data of a study of OX40 agonist ivuxolimab in advanced cancers. The overall study: Dose-escalation patients had hepatocellular carcinoma, melanoma, renal cell or head and neck cancer. Age averaged 60 years (range about 20 to 79), and 80% to 90% were male.

The repertoire was sequenced with immunoSEQ multiplex PCR; TCRdb's copy has only in-frame clones and lacks some. The repertoire holds 55,000 or so clones, with about nine tenths as singletons. The receptor was derived from an adult with an advanced solid tumor such as melanoma, head and neck, liver or kidney cancer. Specimen: CD4+ or CD8+ T cells sorted from blood, collected in a trial of the OX40 agonist ivuxolimab.

Written as DNA, the CDR3 is TGCGCCAGCAGCTTGGATGGGACAGGGATCGATGAGCAGTTCTTC. Protein product: CASSLDGTGIDEQFF. This sequence joins TRBV5-1 and TRBJ2-1, with 9 bases matching TRBD1. Germline trimming cut 0 bases from V and 8 bases from J; bases unmatched to any gene: 6. CDR1 is SGHRS and CDR2 is YFSETQ in the germline V gene. The CDR3 is 15 amino acids. The whole variable domain, filled in from reference TRBV5-1 and TRBJ2-1, reads KAGVTQTPRYLIKTRGQQVTLSCSPISGHRSVSWYQQTPGQGLQFLFEYFSETQRNKGNFPGRFSGRQFSNSRSEMNVSTLELGDSALYLCASSLDGTGIDEQFFGPGTRLTVL.